The clone carrying this T cell receptor (beta chain) was counted a single time. Antigen: not known. Profiling relied on immunoSEQ multiplex PCR, and the TCRdb table lists in-frame clones only, not all of them. Here the sample spans 2 million to 2.5 million clones, over 90% being singletons. The data are from a study of shared clonotypes between healthy human individuals. Germline V gene sequence: CDR1 MDHEN, CDR2 SYDVKM. V was trimmed by 6 bases and J by 7 bases, leaving 10 bases between them. The length of the CDR3 is 11 residues. Study-level points and caveats: Even with large depth, rarefaction showed that sorted-subset sequencing was incomplete. Clonotypes shared by all four donors outscored non-shared clonotypes in generation probability.

V gene TRBV28 combines with J gene TRBJ2-7; unclear D gene. This receptor was taken from a man between 18 and 35 years old in good health. Some clones in this sample may be carry-over from other donors' samples. The sample taken for sequencing was naive CD4+ T cells from PBMCs. As for subset: CD45RA+ positively selected. This CDR3 is CASSNDWEQYF. CDR3 DNA sequence: TGTGCCAGCAGCAATGACTGGGAGCAGTACTTC.